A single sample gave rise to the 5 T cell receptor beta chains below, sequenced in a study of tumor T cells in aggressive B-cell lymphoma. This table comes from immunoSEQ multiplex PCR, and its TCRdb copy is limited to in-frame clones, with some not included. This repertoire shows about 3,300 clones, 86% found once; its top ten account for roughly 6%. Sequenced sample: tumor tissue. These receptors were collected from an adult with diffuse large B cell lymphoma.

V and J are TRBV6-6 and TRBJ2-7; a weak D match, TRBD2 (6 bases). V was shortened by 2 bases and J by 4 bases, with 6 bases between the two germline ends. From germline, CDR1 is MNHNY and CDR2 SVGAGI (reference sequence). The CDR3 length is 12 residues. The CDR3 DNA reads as TGTGCCAGCAGTTACCGGGAGTACGAGCAGTACTTC. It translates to CASSYREYEQYF.

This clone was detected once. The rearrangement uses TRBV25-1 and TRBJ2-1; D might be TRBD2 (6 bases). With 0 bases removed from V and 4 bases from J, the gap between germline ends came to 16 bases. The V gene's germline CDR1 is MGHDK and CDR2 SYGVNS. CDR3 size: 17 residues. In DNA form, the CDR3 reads TGTGCCAGCAGTGAATATGAGGGAGGCAACCGGTACAATGAGCAGTTCTTC. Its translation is CASSEYEGGNRYNEQFF.

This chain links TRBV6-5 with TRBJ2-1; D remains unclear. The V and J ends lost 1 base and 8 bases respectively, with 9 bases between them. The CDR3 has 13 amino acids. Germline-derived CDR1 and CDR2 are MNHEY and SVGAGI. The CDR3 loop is CASSYYQFDEQFF. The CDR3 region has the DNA TGTGCCAGCAGTTACTACCAGTTCGATGAGCAGTTCTTC.

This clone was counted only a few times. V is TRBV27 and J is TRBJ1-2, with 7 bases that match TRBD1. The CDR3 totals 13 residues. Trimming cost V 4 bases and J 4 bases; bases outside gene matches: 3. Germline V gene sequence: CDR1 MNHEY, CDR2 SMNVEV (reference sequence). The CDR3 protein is CASSYHRGYGYTF. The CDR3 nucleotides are TGTGCCAGCAGTTACCACAGGGGCTATGGCTACACCTTC.

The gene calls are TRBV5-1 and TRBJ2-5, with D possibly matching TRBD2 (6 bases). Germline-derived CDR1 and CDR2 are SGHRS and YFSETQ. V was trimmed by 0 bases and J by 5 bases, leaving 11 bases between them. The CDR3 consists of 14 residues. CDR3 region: CASSLVGGKETQYF. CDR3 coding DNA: TGCGCCAGCAGCTTGGTAGGCGGGAAGGAGACCCAGTACTTC.